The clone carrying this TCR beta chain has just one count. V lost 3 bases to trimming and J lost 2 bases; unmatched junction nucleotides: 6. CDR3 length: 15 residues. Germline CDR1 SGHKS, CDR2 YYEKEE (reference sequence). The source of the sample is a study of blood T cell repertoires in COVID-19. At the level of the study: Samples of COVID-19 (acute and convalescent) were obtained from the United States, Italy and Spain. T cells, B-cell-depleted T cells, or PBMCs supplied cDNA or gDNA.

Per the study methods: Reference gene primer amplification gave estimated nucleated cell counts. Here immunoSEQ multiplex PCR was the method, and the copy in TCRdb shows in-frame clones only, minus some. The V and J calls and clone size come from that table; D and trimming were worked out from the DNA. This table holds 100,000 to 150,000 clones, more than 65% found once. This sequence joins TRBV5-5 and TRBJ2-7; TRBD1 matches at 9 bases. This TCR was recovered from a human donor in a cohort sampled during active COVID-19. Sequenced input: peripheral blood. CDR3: CASSSAGTGTYEQYF. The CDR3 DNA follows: TGTGCCAGCAGCTCCGCCGGGACAGGGACCTACGAGCAGTACTTC.